This entry lists 25 T cell receptor beta chains sequenced from one sample in a study of graft-versus-host responses after intestinal transplantation. For these TCRs, the target antigens are not known. Sequencing was performed with immunoSEQ multiplex PCR; in TCRdb, only in-frame clones are kept and a portion is missing. This sample carries roughly 80,000 clones, around 87% of them seen once, and the ten largest clones take around 8.6%. The starting material was unstimulated CD8+ T cells sorted from spleen or lymph node cells, obtained before transplant. These receptors all come from a human donor who was the organ donor for an intestinal transplant.

This clone came up a few times. CDR3 region: CASSSPTEAFF. The CDR3 coding sequence is TGTGCCAGCAGCTCCCCCACTGAAGCTTTCTTT. V and J are TRBV7-9 and TRBJ1-1, with D unresolved. The CDR3 is made up of 11 amino acids. The V gene's germline CDR1 is SEHNR and CDR2 FQNEAQ (reference sequence). Deletions cut 4 bases from V and 4 bases from J, with 4 bases between.

The chain uses TRBV27 and TRBJ1-2, with a possible D match to TRBD1 (5 bases). CDR1 is MNHEY and CDR2 is SMNVEV in the germline V gene (reference sequence). Trimming took 4 bases from V and 4 from J, leaving 19 bases between them. This CDR3 comprises 16 residues. CDR3 nucleotide sequence: TGTGCCAGCAGTTCTTTTAGGGACGTTCTGTCCTATGGCTACACCTTC. This encodes CASSSFRDVLSYGYTF.

This chain connects TRBV15 to TRBJ2-3, with 7 bases matching TRBD1. The CDR3 is made up of 15 amino acids. CDR1 and CDR2 (germline): LNHNV, YYDKDF (reference sequence). V was clipped by 2 bases and J by 4 bases; unmatched bases: 6. CDR3 sequence: CATSRQGDWADTQYF. CDR3 DNA: TGTGCCACCAGCAGACAGGGGGATTGGGCAGATACGCAGTATTTT.

The chain combines TRBV11-2 with TRBJ2-7, with TRBD2 matching over 11 bases. The CDR3 sequence is 16 residues long. The germline gives CDR1 SGHAT, CDR2 FQNNGV. V was clipped by 4 bases and J by 3 bases; unmatched bases: 8. The CDR3 is CASSSTGLAEIYEQYF. In nucleotides, the CDR3 is TGTGCCAGCAGCTCAACGGGACTAGCGGAGATCTACGAGCAGTACTTC.

This chain links TRBV30 with TRBJ1-5; weak D call: TRBD1 (5 bases). The germline V gene encodes CDR1 GTSNPN and CDR2 SVGIG (reference sequence). This CDR3 is 14 amino acids long. Trimming pared 5 bases from V and 1 base from J, leaving 12 bases between. CDR3 DNA sequence: TGTGCCTGGGGGCTGGGGGTAAGCAATCAGCCCCAGCATTTT. Its protein is CAWGLGVSNQPQHF.

This chain links TRBV9 with TRBJ2-2; no definite D call. Germline V lookup: CDR1 SGDLS, CDR2 YYNGEE. V shed 4 bases and J shed 3 bases, with 13 bases lying between them. The CDR3 spans 15 residues. The CDR3 nucleotides are TGTGCCAGCAGCACATCCATAGACCACACCGGGGAGCTGTTTTTT. It translates to CASSTSIDHTGELFF.

The gene calls are TRBV4-1 and TRBJ2-5; unclear D gene. Germline CDR1 MGHRA, CDR2 YSYEKL. V dropped 4 bases and J dropped 5 bases, with 14 bases sitting between them. This CDR3 contains 14 residues. The CDR3 here is CASSPVFGTETQYF. In DNA form, the CDR3 reads TGCGCCAGCAGCCCTGTTTTCGGAACGGAGACCCAGTACTTC.

V gene TRBV5-4 combines with J gene TRBJ2-1, with TRBD1 identical over 7 bases. Germline-derived CDR1 and CDR2 are SGHNT and YYREEE (reference sequence). There are 16 residues in the CDR3. Losses at the gene ends were 5 bases for V and 3 bases for J; bases not matched to a gene: 11. The CDR3 sequence: CASREWTGLSYNEQFF. DNA of the CDR3: TGTGCCAGCAGGGAGTGGACAGGCCTCAGCTACAATGAGCAGTTCTTC.

The chain combines TRBV5-1 with TRBJ2-7, with D possibly matching TRBD2 (6 bases). The V and J ends lost 5 bases and 6 bases respectively, with 15 bases between them. The CDR3 is made up of 13 amino acids. Per germline, CDR1 SGHRS and CDR2 YFSETQ. In DNA form, the CDR3 reads TGCGCCAGCAGTTGGGGGGAAGGACCCGAGCAGTACTTC. Its protein is CASSWGEGPEQYF.

This chain links TRBV5-1 with TRBJ1-1; 8 nucleotides agree with TRBD1. The CDR3 contains 14 residues. Germline-derived CDR1 and CDR2 are SGHRS and YFSETQ. The V and J ends lost 4 bases and 3 bases, in that order; junction bases with no gene match: 5. CDR3 nucleotides: TGCGCCAGCAGCCCGGACAGGGTGGACACTGAAGCTTTCTTT. Its translation is CASSPDRVDTEAFF.

Written as DNA, the CDR3 is TGCGCCAGCAGCTCGACAGGGGCCCCTGAAGCTTTCTTT. Protein: CASSSTGAPEAFF. The gene calls are TRBV5-1 and TRBJ1-1; 8 positions match TRBD1. Germline assignment: CDR1 SGHRS and CDR2 YFSETQ. The CDR3 consists of 13 residues. The V segment lost 3 bases and the J segment 6 bases; nucleotides outside the gene matches: 4.

The genes are TRBV9 and TRBJ2-7; no clear D. The CDR3 covers 12 residues. Germline CDR1 reads SGDLS; CDR2 reads YYNGEE. The germline V and J ends were trimmed by 3 bases and 5 bases, with 9 bases remaining between them. The CDR3 spells CASSAFNDEQYF. The CDR3 bases are TGTGCCAGCAGCGCCTTCAACGACGAGCAGTACTTC.

The chain combines TRBV6-5 with TRBJ1-1; D gene ambiguous. V was shortened by 0 bases and J by 6 bases, with 8 bases between the two germline ends. Per germline, CDR1 MNHEY and CDR2 SVGAGI. The CDR3 is 13 amino acids. The CDR3 DNA reads as TGTGCCAGCAGTTACTCGAAAAAGGCTGAAGCTTTCTTT. It is translated as CASSYSKKAEAFF.

J is TRBJ1-2 and V is TRBV7-9; 10 bases align to TRBD1. The CDR3 covers 15 residues. Trimming took 5 bases from V and 6 from J; bases not matched to a gene: 9. The germline V gene has CDR1 SEHNR and CDR2 FQNEAQ (reference sequence). The CDR3 here is CASSQTATGGDGYTF. Here the CDR3 DNA reads TGTGCCAGCAGCCAGACAGCGACAGGGGGCGATGGCTACACCTTC.

V usage is TRBV15 and J usage is TRBJ1-4, with a weak D call TRBD1 (6 bases). The germline V gene encodes CDR1 LNHNV and CDR2 YYDKDF (reference sequence). The CDR3 covers 18 residues. Trimming removed 1 base at V and 8 bases at J, with 23 bases between. The CDR3 sequence is CATSRVAGDGGLAEKLFF. The CDR3 bases are TGTGCCACCAGCAGAGTGGCAGGGGATGGGGGTTTAGCGGAAAAACTGTTTTTT.

The chain employs TRBV6-5 and TRBJ2-3, with D maybe TRBD1 (5 bases). Germline CDR1 reads MNHEY; CDR2 reads SVGAGI. V was trimmed by 8 bases and J by 6 bases, leaving 15 bases between them. The CDR3 covers 13 residues. CDR3 nucleotides: TGTGCCAGCGTGATGACAGCCACGGATACGCAGTATTTT. Translated: CASVMTATDTQYF.

The rearrangement uses TRBV9 and TRBJ2-1; D is perhaps TRBD2 (5 bases). CDR1 is SGDLS and CDR2 is YYNGEE in the germline V gene. V dropped 3 bases and J dropped 1 base, with 14 bases sitting between them. CDR3 length equals 16 residues. The CDR3 region has the DNA TGTGCCAGCAGCGCGTCTGGACTTGGTTCCTACAATGAGCAGTTCTTC. Amino acids: CASSASGLGSYNEQFF.

V and J are TRBV5-1 and TRBJ1-2; D remains unclear. This CDR3 region has 16 residues. The germline V and J ends were trimmed by 3 bases and 6 bases, with 21 bases remaining between them. Germline V CDR1 and CDR2: SGHRS, YFSETQ. The CDR3 sequence is CASSSRERVPLDGYTF. The CDR3 nucleotides are TGCGCCAGCAGCTCCCGAGAGAGAGTGCCCCTAGATGGCTACACCTTC.

V usage is TRBV28 and J usage is TRBJ2-1; the match to TRBD1 covers 7 bases. This CDR3 is 15 amino acids long. V trimming: 6 bases; J trimming: 5 bases; junction bases outside the gene matches: 10. The germline CDR1 and CDR2 sequences are MDHEN and SYDVKM. Written as DNA, the CDR3 is TGTGCCAGCAGGGAGACAGGGCCGGAGGACAATGAGCAGTTCTTC. Amino acids: CASRETGPEDNEQFF.

This clone was seen just once. The chain employs TRBV7-9 and TRBJ1-4; TRBD1 aligns across 9 bases. V lost 5 bases, J lost 0 bases, and 4 bases stayed unmatched. The V gene's germline CDR1 is SEHNR and CDR2 FQNEAQ (reference sequence). This CDR3 region has 16 residues. In DNA, the CDR3 is TGTGCCAGCAGCACCCGACAGGGGGCAACTAATGAAAAACTGTTTTTT. Its translation is CASSTRQGATNEKLFF.

The rearrangement links TRBV25-1 to TRBJ2-4; D is perhaps TRBD2 (6 bases). Trimming removed 11 bases at V and 11 bases at J, with 19 bases between. Looked up from germline, CDR1 is MGHDK and CDR2 is SYGVNS. The length of the CDR3 is 12 residues. The chain's CDR3 is CAGRGGDGVQYF. The CDR3 coding sequence is TGTGCCGGTCGTGGCGGGGATGGCGTTCAGTACTTC.

V gene TRBV30 combines with J gene TRBJ2-3, with D perhaps given as TRBD1 or TRBD2 (6 bases each). CDR3 size: 14 residues. The V end lost 3 bases, the J end lost 5 bases, and 15 bases lay between the germline ends. The V gene's germline CDR1 is GTSNPN and CDR2 SVGIG (reference sequence). CDR3 sequence reads: CAWSTTGAGDTQYF. The CDR3 DNA sequence: TGTGCCTGGAGCACCACGGGGGCGGGAGATACGCAGTATTTT.

This chain links TRBV5-6 with TRBJ2-2, with D maybe TRBD2 (6 bases). The germline CDR1 and CDR2 sequences are SGHDT and YYEEEE. CDR3 length: 13 amino acids. Trimming left V 2 bases short and J 6 bases short, with 8 bases between. CDR3 residues: CASSFGTPGELFF. DNA for the CDR3: TGTGCCAGCAGCTTCGGGACTCCCGGGGAGCTGTTTTTT.

The gene calls are TRBV6-1 and TRBJ1-2; perhaps TRBD1 as D (6 bases). The germline gives CDR1 MNHNS, CDR2 SASEGT. This CDR3 is 14 amino acids long. Between the trimmed V and J ends, which lost 2 bases and 4 bases, there was a span of 11 bases. This chain's CDR3 is CASSEWGGGYGYTF. CDR3 nucleotide sequence: TGTGCCAGCAGTGAATGGGGAGGGGGCTATGGCTACACCTTC.

The V call is TRBV5-1, the J call TRBJ2-5; 10 bases are shared with TRBD2. The CDR3 sequence is 16 residues long. With V trimmed by 4 bases and J by 2 bases, 8 bases remained unmatched. The germline CDR1 and CDR2 sequences are SGHRS and YFSETQ. The CDR3 reads CASSSGTSEPQETQYF. CDR3 DNA sequence: TGCGCCAGCAGCAGTGGGACTAGCGAGCCTCAAGAGACCCAGTACTTC.